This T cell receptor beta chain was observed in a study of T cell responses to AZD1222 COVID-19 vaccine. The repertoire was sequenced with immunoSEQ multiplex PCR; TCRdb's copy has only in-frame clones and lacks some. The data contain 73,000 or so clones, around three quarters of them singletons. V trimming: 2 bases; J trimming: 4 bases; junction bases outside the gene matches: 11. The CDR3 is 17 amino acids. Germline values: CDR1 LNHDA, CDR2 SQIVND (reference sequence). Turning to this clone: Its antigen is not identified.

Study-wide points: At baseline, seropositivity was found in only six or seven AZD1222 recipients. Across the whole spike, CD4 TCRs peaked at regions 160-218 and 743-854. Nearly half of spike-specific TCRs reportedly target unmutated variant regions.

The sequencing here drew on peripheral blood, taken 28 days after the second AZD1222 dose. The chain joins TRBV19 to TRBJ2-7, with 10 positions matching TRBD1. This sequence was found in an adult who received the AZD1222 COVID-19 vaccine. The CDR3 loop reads CASSISPGQGFPYEQYF. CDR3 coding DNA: TGTGCCAGTAGTATATCCCCGGGACAGGGGTTTCCTTACGAGCAGTACTTC.